This passage covers 16 T cell receptor beta chains from one sample sequenced in a study of blood T cell repertoires in COVID-19. Generated by immunoSEQ multiplex PCR, the TCRdb table keeps only in-frame clones and is missing some. Of 120,000 or so clones listed, 79% are singletons. Specimen: peripheral blood. The receptors stem from a man aged 35 to 55 with active or convalescent COVID-19.

This clone was picked up one time. The V call is TRBV10-2, the J call TRBJ1-5, with 10 bases fitting TRBD1. The CDR3 has 14 amino acids. V shed 4 bases and J 4 bases; nucleotides not matched to a gene: 1. CDR1 WSHSY and CDR2 SAAADI come from the germline V gene. The CDR3 reads CASSGDRGNQPQHF. The CDR3 nucleotides are TGCGCCAGCAGTGGGGACAGGGGAAATCAGCCCCAGCATTTT.

V is TRBV29-1 and J is TRBJ1-1, with a tentative D call TRBD1 (5 bases). V lost 6 bases and J lost 3, with 14 bases in between. Per the germline V gene, CDR1 is SQVTM and CDR2 is ANQGSEA. The CDR3 consists of 13 residues. The CDR3 loop reads CSVYIGAYTEAFF. The DNA of the CDR3 is TGCAGCGTCTACATTGGGGCGTACACTGAAGCTTTCTTT.

The gene calls are TRBV7-2 and TRBJ2-3, with a possible D match to TRBD1 (6 bases). CDR1 and CDR2 (germline): SGHTA, FQGNSA. V lost 4 bases and J 3 bases, leaving 14 bases between the germline ends. The CDR3 has 15 amino acids. The CDR3 DNA reads as TGTGCCAGCAGCTCCAGTGGGGGCAGAACAGATACGCAGTATTTT. Its translation is CASSSSGGRTDTQYF.

V is TRBV28 and J is TRBJ2-2; D gene uncertain. Germline CDR1 is MDHEN and CDR2 is SYDVKM. This CDR3 is 12 amino acids long. The V and J ends lost 6 bases and 2 bases respectively, with 4 bases between them. CDR3 amino acids: CASSLNTGELFF. The CDR3 DNA reads TGTGCCAGCAGCCTTAACACCGGGGAGCTGTTTTTT. Together with reference TRBV28 and TRBJ2-2, the CDR3 gives the full variable domain: DVKVTQSSRYLVKRTGEKVFLECVQDMDHENMFWYRQDPGLGLRLIYFSYDVKMKEKGDIPEGYSVSREKKERFSLILESASTNQTSMYLCASSLNTGELFFGEGSRLTVL.

The chain couples TRBV29-1 to TRBJ2-7, with D unresolved. V lost 3 bases to trimming and J lost 2 bases, with 11 bases between them. Germline CDR1 SQVTM, CDR2 ANQGSEA. This CDR3 is 13 amino acids long. CDR3 DNA sequence: TGCAGCGTTGATATTGGAACTACCTACGAGCAGTACTTC. This translates into CSVDIGTTYEQYF.

This chain connects TRBV9 to TRBJ2-3; D is possibly TRBD2 (6 bases). V gave up 3 bases and J gave up 4 bases, with 12 bases separating them. This CDR3 has 14 amino acids. Germline V gives CDR1 SGDLS, CDR2 YYNGEE. Here the CDR3 reads CASSASSSADTQYF. CDR3 in DNA: TGTGCCAGCAGCGCGTCATCTAGCGCAGATACGCAGTATTTT.

V gene TRBV7-2 combines with J gene TRBJ2-2; 10 bases line up with TRBD1. Germline V gene sequence: CDR1 SGHTA, CDR2 FQGNSA. The trim removed 5 bases at V and 4 bases at J, leaving 4 bases unmatched. This CDR3 comprises 15 residues. The CDR3 DNA reads as TGTGCCAGCAGCATCCGGACAGGGGGCACCGGGGAGCTGTTTTTT. Amino acids: CASSIRTGGTGELFF. Drawing the rest from reference TRBV7-2 and TRBJ2-2, the complete variable domain is GAGVSQSPSNKVTEKGKDVELRCDPISGHTALYWYRQSLGQGLEFLIYFQGNSAPDKSGLPSDRFSAERTGGSVSTLTIQRTQQEDSAVYLCASSIRTGGTGELFFGEGSRLTVL.

This clone has only one observation. The chain couples TRBV6-5 to TRBJ2-2, with 10 bases fitting TRBD1. Losses at the gene ends were 5 bases for V and 6 bases for J; bases not matched to a gene: 6. Germline CDR1 reads MNHEY; CDR2 reads SVGAGI. CDR3 length equals 15 residues. This chain's CDR3 is CASSKRDRGSGELFF. CDR3 DNA sequence: TGTGCCAGCAGTAAGCGGGACAGGGGTTCCGGGGAGCTGTTTTTT.

V gene TRBV4-2 combines with J gene TRBJ2-3; 16 nucleotides align to TRBD2. Germline V CDR1 and CDR2: LGHNA, YNFKEQ. V was pared by 5 bases and J by 5 bases, with 10 bases of the junction left unmatched. This CDR3 has 18 amino acids. Here the CDR3 reads CASSFPSGTSGGVDTQYF. DNA of the CDR3: TGTGCCAGCAGCTTCCCCTCCGGGACTAGCGGGGGGGTAGATACGCAGTATTTT.

The J gene is TRBJ1-2, the V gene TRBV5-5; TRBD1 aligns across 8 bases. CDR1 and CDR2 from the germline V gene are SGHKS and YYEKEE (reference sequence). Trimming took 3 bases from V and 3 from J; bases not matched to a gene: 7. The length of the CDR3 is 15 residues. CDR3 amino acids: CASSWGQANDYGYTF. CDR3 bases: TGTGCCAGCAGCTGGGGACAGGCAAACGACTATGGCTACACCTTC.

The chain combines TRBV30 with TRBJ2-7; maybe TRBD1 (5 bases). This CDR3 region has 14 residues. In germline, CDR1 is GTSNPN, CDR2 SVGIG (reference sequence). Deletions cut 7 bases from V and 3 bases from J, with 19 bases between. The CDR3: CALKQPITGYEQYF. CDR3 coding DNA: TGTGCCTTAAAACAACCCATCACAGGCTACGAGCAGTACTTC.

This rearrangement joins TRBV10-3 to TRBJ1-1, with D unresolved. Trimming removed 3 bases at V and 3 bases at J, with 11 bases between. The CDR3 has 14 residues. Germline V lookup: CDR1 ENHRY, CDR2 SYGVKD. The CDR3 nucleotides are TGTGCCATCAGTGATTGGGAGGGTCACACTGAAGCTTTCTTT. It codes for CAISDWEGHTEAFF.

This clone appeared once. The V gene is TRBV4-1, the J gene TRBJ1-2; 7 bases map to TRBD1. The J segment lost 10 bases and the V segment lost 3 bases, leaving 14 bases of the junction unmatched. Germline V CDR1 and CDR2: MGHRA, YSYEKL. This CDR3 is 15 amino acids long. CDR3 coding DNA: TGCGCCAGCAGCCACCCCGCCACAGGGGAATGGGACTACACCTTC. Protein: CASSHPATGEWDYTF.

The chain uses TRBV6-5 and TRBJ2-7; D may be TRBD1 (6 bases). The CDR3 contains 14 residues. Per the germline V gene, CDR1 is MNHEY and CDR2 is SVGAGI. V shed 0 bases and J shed 4 bases, with 10 bases lying between them. The CDR3 reads CASSYSIGGYEQYF. CDR3 nucleotides: TGTGCCAGCAGTTACTCGATAGGGGGTTACGAGCAGTACTTC.

This rearrangement joins TRBV7-2 to TRBJ2-1, with D tentatively TRBD2 (6 bases). Trimming left V 10 bases short and J 2 bases short, with 15 bases between. The CDR3 has 14 amino acids. CDR1 is SGHTA, CDR2 FQGNSA, per germline. The CDR3 DNA reads as TGTGCCACTACGGAGGGCGTAGCCTACAATGAGCAGTTCTTC. Protein sequence: CATTEGVAYNEQFF.

The J gene is TRBJ1-2, the V gene TRBV19; D is unclear. V gave up 3 bases and J gave up 0 bases, with 11 bases separating them. This CDR3 contains 15 residues. Germline values: CDR1 LNHDA, CDR2 SQIVND (reference sequence). CDR3 sequence reads: CASSIEQLANYGYTF. CDR3 sequence (DNA): TGTGCCAGTAGTATTGAACAGTTAGCTAACTATGGCTACACCTTC.